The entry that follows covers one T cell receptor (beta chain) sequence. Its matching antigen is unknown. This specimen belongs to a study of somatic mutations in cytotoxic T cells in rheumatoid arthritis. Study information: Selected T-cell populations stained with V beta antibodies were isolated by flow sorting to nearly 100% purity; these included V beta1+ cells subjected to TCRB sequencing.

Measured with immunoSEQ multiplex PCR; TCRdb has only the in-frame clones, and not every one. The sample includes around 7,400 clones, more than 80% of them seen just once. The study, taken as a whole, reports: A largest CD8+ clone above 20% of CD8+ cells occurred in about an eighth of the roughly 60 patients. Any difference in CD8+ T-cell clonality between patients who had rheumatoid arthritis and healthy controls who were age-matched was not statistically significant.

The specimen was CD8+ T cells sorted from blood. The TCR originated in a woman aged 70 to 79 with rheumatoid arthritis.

CDR3 nucleotides: TGTGCCAGCAGCTTCGGGGGGGGCAGCGCATATAATTCACCCCTCCACTTT. Amino acids: CASSFGGGSAYNSPLHF. The J gene is TRBJ1-6, the V gene TRBV7-6, with a possible D match to TRBD1 (6 bases). The germline CDR1 and CDR2 sequences are SGHVS and FNYEAQ. CDR3 length: 17 residues. V lost 3 bases, J lost 4 bases, and 16 bases lay in between.